This T cell receptor beta chain was sequenced in a study of T cells in women clearing cervical HPV infection. As concerns this clone: The read ends 3 residues before the CDR3 terminus; that terminus is restored from the germline J gene.

The CDR3 totals 14 residues. The junction had 1 base not matched to a gene; V was cut back by 2 bases and J by 4 bases. CDR1 and CDR2 (germline): SGHRS, YFSETQ. The data were produced by immunoSEQ multiplex PCR, yet TCRdb's version contains in-frame clones alone and is incomplete. This sample's table reports approximately 28,000 clones. The TCR originated in a woman aged 18 to 75 with a cervical HPV16 infection that either progressed to CIN3+ or cleared (not recorded which). Sequencing input: blood buffy coat. The J gene is TRBJ2-3, the V gene TRBV5-1; 10 bases line up with TRBD1. The CDR3 sequence: CASSFGQGADTQYF. CDR3 DNA (partial): TGCGCCAGCAGCTTCGGACAGGGGGCAGATACG.